The 30 T cell receptor beta chains listed next were all sequenced from one sample in a study of T cells in Graves' hyperthyroidism and ophthalmopathy. Amplified TCR beta CDR3 regions came from RNA transcripts. The TCR CDR3 first-round RT-PCR relied on the HTBI primer set. Via MiXCR, TCRdb re-called the multiplex PCR reads, giving one row per CDR3 protein. The sample includes around 350,000 distinct CDR3 sequences, 15% to 18% of them seen just once. The source material was blood. Source of these receptors: a woman younger than 30 with Graves' hyperthyroidism that later progressed to Graves' ophthalmopathy.

This clonotype was seen more than once but under ten times. The chain links TRBV5-1 to TRBJ2-1, with 12 bases identical to TRBD2. Germline V gene lookup returns CDR1 SGHRS and CDR2 YFSETQ. The CDR3 consists of 16 residues. V trimming: 4 bases; J trimming: 8 bases; junction bases outside the gene matches: 10. The CDR3 coding sequence is TGCGCCAGCAGCCCCGCCCTAGCGGGAGGGCTGGATGAGCAGTTCTTC. It codes for CASSPALAGGLDEQFF. Full variable domain (rest looked up from reference TRBV5-1 and TRBJ2-1): KAGVTQTPRYLIKTRGQQVTLSCSPISGHRSVSWYQQTPGQGLQFLFEYFSETQRNKGNFPGRFSGRQFSNSRSEMNVSTLELGDSALYLCASSPALAGGLDEQFFGPGTRLTVL.

This clonotype was detected ten times or more. V gene TRBV27 combines with J gene TRBJ1-5; unclear D gene. This CDR3 has 14 amino acids. Deletions cut 4 bases from V and 0 bases from J, with 7 bases between. Germline assignment: CDR1 MNHEY and CDR2 SMNVEV (reference sequence). CDR3 DNA sequence: TGTGCCAGCAGTTCGGCAGTTAGCAATCAGCCCCAGCATTTT. Amino acids: CASSSAVSNQPQHF.

In its sample, this clonotype was seen many times. The chain is built from TRBV18 and TRBJ2-1, with 8 nucleotides matching TRBD2. The ends lost 2 bases at V and 3 bases at J; junction bases unmatched: 6. Germline lookup yields CDR1 KGHSH and CDR2 LQKENI. This CDR3 is 16 amino acids long. CDR3 loop: CASSPSRGRNYNEQFF. In DNA, the CDR3 is TGTGCCAGCTCACCATCTCGCGGGAGGAACTACAATGAGCAGTTCTTC.

This clonotype was seen repeatedly, ten times or more. The chain links TRBV20-1 to TRBJ2-6, with TRBD1 matching 9 bases. The length of the CDR3 is 18 residues. V was clipped by 1 base and J by 0 bases; unmatched bases: 7. Per the germline V gene, CDR1 is DFQATT and CDR2 is SNEGSKA (reference sequence). The CDR3 spells CSARVRDRAISGANVLTF. CDR3 bases: TGCAGTGCTAGAGTCCGGGACAGGGCTATCTCTGGGGCCAACGTCCTGACTTTC.

This clonotype was counted at least ten times. CDR3 residues: CASSPDGVPEAFF. The CDR3 DNA sequence: TGTGCCAGCAGTCCAGACGGGGTTCCTGAAGCTTTCTTT. The J gene is TRBJ1-1, the V gene TRBV6-2 or TRBV6-3; D is uncertain. Germline values: CDR1 MNHEY, CDR2 SVGEGT. Deletions cut 5 bases from V and 6 bases from J, with 13 bases between. CDR3 length equals 13 residues.

With regard to this clonotype: This may come from a read error, since a much larger clone is one base off. V is TRBV28 and J is TRBJ2-7; no clear D. Germline CDR1 and CDR2: MDHEN and SYDVKM. CDR3 size: 14 residues. CDR3 residues: CASRTPGRAYDQYF. The CDR3, as DNA: TGTGCCAGCAGAACCCCAGGCCGCGCCTACGATCAGTACTTC. Together with reference TRBV28 and TRBJ2-7, the CDR3 gives the full variable domain: DVKVTQSSRYLVKRTGEKVFLECVQDMDHENMFWYRQDPGLGLRLIYFSYDVKMKEKGDIPEGYSVSREKKERFSLILESASTNQTSMYLCASRTPGRAYDQYFGPGTRLTVT.

V gene TRBV6-2 or TRBV6-3 combines with J gene TRBJ2-1, with 14 bases fitting TRBD2. J lost 8 bases, V lost 7 bases, and 10 bases had no gene match. The CDR3 runs to 16 residues. CDR1 and CDR2 (germline): MNHEY, SVGEGT. The CDR3 bases are TGTGCCAGCACCCAGGGACTAGCGGGAGAAAGGGATGAGCAGTTCTTC. It specifies CASTQGLAGERDEQFF.

This clonotype was detected ten times or more. The chain combines TRBV28 with TRBJ2-2; D is perhaps TRBD2 (5 bases). V lost 5 bases and J lost 2, with 9 bases in between. The germline V gene encodes CDR1 MDHEN and CDR2 SYDVKM. The CDR3 is 14 residues long. CDR3 sequence reads: CASSVTGNTGELFF. CDR3 DNA: TGTGCCAGCAGTGTGACGGGAAACACCGGGGAGCTGTTTTTT.

This clonotype was picked up a small number of times. V is TRBV6-2 or TRBV6-3 and J is TRBJ2-5; 9 bases align to TRBD2. Germline values: CDR1 MNHEY, CDR2 SVGEGT. The CDR3 is made up of 13 amino acids. Trimming cost V 6 bases and J 5 bases; bases outside gene matches: 4. In DNA form, the CDR3 reads TGTGCCAGCAGCTACACTAGCGGGGAGACCCAGTACTTC. It translates to CASSYTSGETQYF.

This clonotype was seen at least ten times. The chain is built from TRBV18 and TRBJ2-5; D is perhaps TRBD1 (6 bases). The length of the CDR3 is 13 residues. Deletions cut 3 bases from V and 5 bases from J, with 10 bases between. Germline V gene sequence: CDR1 KGHSH, CDR2 LQKENI. CDR3 residues: CASSPRGRETQYF. The CDR3 DNA reads as TGTGCCAGCTCACCCAGGGGAAGGGAGACCCAGTACTTC.

The chain carries TRBV3-1 and TRBJ2-7; D remains ambiguous. The CDR3 covers 13 residues. V lost 1 base and J 4 bases, leaving 8 bases between the germline ends. Germline assignment: CDR1 LGHDT and CDR2 YNNKEL (reference sequence). The CDR3 reads CASSQATGYEQYF. The CDR3 nucleotides are TGTGCCAGCAGCCAAGCAACCGGATACGAGCAGTACTTC.

This clonotype occurred a few times. V is TRBV6-2 or TRBV6-3 and J is TRBJ1-3, with a tentative D call TRBD1 (6 bases). This CDR3 region has 16 residues. The V end lost 7 bases, the J end lost 0 bases, and 16 bases lay between the germline ends. Germline-derived CDR1 and CDR2 are MNHEY and SVGEGT. Written as DNA, the CDR3 is TGTGCCAGCACTGACGGAAGGGGGAACTCTGGAAACACCATATATTTT. It specifies CASTDGRGNSGNTIYF.

In this sample, this clonotype turned up many times. The genes are TRBV28 and TRBJ2-5; the D gene is possibly TRBD2 (5 bases). CDR3 length: 13 amino acids. Trimming took 1 base from V and 5 from J, leaving 8 bases between them. Germline loops: CDR1 MDHEN, CDR2 SYDVKM. The CDR3 reads CASSLSGVETQYF. The DNA for the CDR3 is TGTGCCAGCAGTTTATCCGGGGTGGAGACCCAGTACTTC.

V and J are TRBV27 and TRBJ1-1; the match to TRBD1 covers 7 bases. The germline V gene has CDR1 MNHEY and CDR2 SMNVEV (reference sequence). Losses at the gene ends were 6 bases for V and 3 bases for J; bases not matched to a gene: 7. The CDR3 is made up of 14 amino acids. The CDR3 sequence: CASSPQGVYTEAFF. The CDR3 DNA is TGTGCCAGCAGCCCGCAGGGGGTTTACACTGAAGCTTTCTTT.

This clonotype has only a few counts. This chain joins TRBV10-3 and TRBJ2-7; D remains ambiguous. The CDR3 is 11 amino acids. Germline-derived CDR1 and CDR2 are ENHRY and SYGVKD. Between the trimmed V and J ends, which lost 10 bases and 0 bases, there was a span of 7 bases. Here the CDR3 reads CATKSSYEQYF. In DNA form, the CDR3 reads TGTGCCACCAAATCCTCCTACGAGCAGTACTTC.

This clonotype came up many times. J is TRBJ1-2 and V is TRBV27; D is unclear. Germline values: CDR1 MNHEY, CDR2 SMNVEV (reference sequence). The CDR3 spans 16 residues. Trimming shortened V by 7 bases and J by 0 bases, and 18 bases separated the two germline ends. CDR3 bases: TGTGCCAGCACCCCCGAGCCGGCCGCCTCTAACTATGGCTACACCTTC. Its translation: CASTPEPAASNYGYTF.

For this clonotype: Its ends do not fully match the called genes, so a read error is possible. V usage is TRBV3-1 and J usage is TRBJ2-5, with D possibly being TRBD1 (6 bases). There are 19 residues in the CDR3. CDR1 is LGHDT and CDR2 is YNNKEL in the germline V gene (reference sequence). CDR3 nucleotide sequence: TGTGCCAGCCGCCAATCACCTTACAGGGATGGCGAGTACCAAGAGACCCAGTACTTC. Encoded protein: CASRQSPYRDGEYQETQYF.

This clonotype has at least ten counts. The chain links TRBV5-1 to TRBJ2-1, with 9 bases fitting TRBD1. The CDR3 runs 15 residues. The ends lost 10 bases at V and 4 bases at J; junction bases unmatched: 12. Germline V gene lookup returns CDR1 SGHRS and CDR2 YFSETQ. This CDR3 reads CAASNPGQGYNEQFF. CDR3 DNA sequence: TGCGCCGCCTCTAACCCGGGACAGGGTTACAATGAGCAGTTCTTC.

In its sample, this clonotype was seen many times. V gene TRBV20-1 combines with J gene TRBJ2-1; TRBD2 agrees at 12 bases. V lost 5 bases and J lost 4; bases outside the gene matches: 6. CDR1 is DFQATT, CDR2 SNEGSKA, per germline (reference sequence). The CDR3 length is 15 residues. Here the CDR3 reads CSARGLAGMYNEQFF. The CDR3 DNA follows: TGCAGTGCTCGAGGACTAGCGGGAATGTACAATGAGCAGTTCTTC.

This clonotype was counted ten times or more. The rearrangement joins TRBV12-3 or TRBV12-4 to TRBJ1-6; D is undetermined. CDR3 length: 15 amino acids. V was cut by 10 bases and J by 0 bases, with 13 bases left in between. This chain's CDR3 is CAITTASSYNSPLHF. Here the CDR3 DNA reads TGTGCCATTACTACAGCTAGCTCCTATAATTCACCCCTCCACTTT.

This clonotype was counted at least ten times. The chain links TRBV28 to TRBJ2-7; perhaps TRBD2 as D (5 bases). The CDR3 loop spans 13 amino acids. V was cut by 8 bases and J by 6 bases, with 17 bases left in between. Germline loops: CDR1 MDHEN, CDR2 SYDVKM. The chain's CDR3 is CASGGPPWGEQYF. The CDR3 DNA is TGTGCCAGCGGCGGGCCGCCCTGGGGCGAGCAGTACTTC.

The chain joins TRBV19 to TRBJ1-4, with D hard to call. Germline assignment: CDR1 LNHDA and CDR2 SQIVND (reference sequence). V dropped 7 bases and J dropped 0 bases, with 12 bases sitting between them. This CDR3 spans 15 amino acids. CDR3: CASIATDSTNEKLFF. CDR3 nucleotides: TGTGCCAGTATTGCGACGGATTCAACTAATGAAAAACTGTTTTTT.

The chain combines TRBV19 with TRBJ2-5; the D gene could be TRBD1 or TRBD2 (5 bases each). The CDR3 is made up of 11 amino acids. Trimming took 3 bases from V and 6 from J, leaving 5 bases between them. CDR1 and CDR2 (germline): LNHDA, SQIVND (reference sequence). The CDR3 loop reads CASSMGQTQYF. CDR3 nucleotide sequence: TGTGCCAGTAGTATGGGACAGACCCAGTACTTC.

There are many counts of this clonotype. The chain combines TRBV18 with TRBJ1-2; TRBD1 agrees at 8 bases. The germline CDR1 and CDR2 sequences are KGHSH and LQKENI. V shed 8 bases, J shed 5 bases, and the junction held 10 bases outside the gene matches. This CDR3 contains 14 residues. The CDR3 is CASEGQGDPYGYTF. CDR3 bases: TGTGCCAGCGAAGGACAGGGAGATCCATATGGCTACACCTTC.

In this sample, this clonotype turned up a few times. J is TRBJ2-7 and V is TRBV3-1; TRBD2 aligns across 14 bases. Losses at the gene ends were 4 bases for V and 4 bases for J; bases not matched to a gene: 3. Germline CDR1 LGHDT, CDR2 YNNKEL (reference sequence). This CDR3 comprises 15 residues. The CDR3 reads CASSLGTSGRYEQYF. Written as DNA, the CDR3 is TGTGCCAGCAGCCTCGGGACTAGCGGGAGATACGAGCAGTACTTC.

This clonotype was counted at least ten times. V and J are TRBV14 and TRBJ2-7; 10 bases match TRBD1. In germline, CDR1 is SGHDN, CDR2 FVKESK. J gave up 2 bases and V 3 bases, and 1 base lay outside the gene matches. The CDR3 totals 14 residues. CDR3 DNA: TGTGCCAGCAGCCAGGGACAGGGGCCCTACGAGCAGTACTTC. This gives the protein CASSQGQGPYEQYF.

This clonotype was found many times. The CDR3 DNA sequence: TGTGCCAGCAGTCCTCTACAGGGCCCTGAAGCTTTCTTT. This sequence encodes CASSPLQGPEAFF. This chain joins TRBV27 and TRBJ1-1, with D perhaps TRBD1 (6 bases). V lost 5 bases and J 6 bases, leaving 13 bases between the germline ends. CDR3 size: 13 residues. Germline V gives CDR1 MNHEY, CDR2 SMNVEV (reference sequence).

At least ten counts were recorded for this clonotype. The rearrangement links TRBV28 to TRBJ2-1; D gene ambiguous. The germline gives CDR1 MDHEN, CDR2 SYDVKM. The V end lost 3 bases, the J end lost 2 bases, and 14 bases lay between the germline ends. The CDR3 has 16 amino acids. The CDR3 loop is CASSLLWKGPYNEQFF. The CDR3 DNA reads as TGTGCCAGCAGTTTGCTTTGGAAAGGGCCCTACAATGAGCAGTTCTTC.

This clonotype was found many times. The chain is built from TRBV12-3 or TRBV12-4 and TRBJ2-7; 9 positions agree with TRBD2. V shed 5 bases, J shed 2 bases, and the junction held 10 bases outside the gene matches. The CDR3 is 16 residues long. The CDR3 nucleotides read TGTGCCAGCAGTCCCGAAATGGGCGGGAGGGCCTACGAGCAGTACTTC. Translated: CASSPEMGGRAYEQYF.

This clonotype was seen repeatedly, ten times or more. V usage is TRBV28 and J usage is TRBJ2-5; 13 bases line up with TRBD2. Germline CDR1 and CDR2: MDHEN and SYDVKM. Trimming cost V 8 bases and J 5 bases; bases outside gene matches: 14. The CDR3 loop spans 17 amino acids. The CDR3 loop reads CASGTGTSGMWMETQYF. The DNA of the CDR3 is TGTGCCAGCGGGACAGGGACTAGCGGGATGTGGATGGAGACCCAGTACTTC.